This TCR beta chain was identified during a study of Graves' ophthalmopathy and Graves' hyperthyroidism (dated by TCRdb to 2016 to 2019). In the study overall: Peripheral blood was collected at initial diagnosis, before any treatment. To explore V-J signatures that separate ophthalmopathy from hyperthyroidism, a discovery set of 95 to 100 patients was enrolled, consisting of fewer than 45 with ophthalmopathy and around 57 with stable hyperthyroidism. The independent validation cohort included approximately 19 hyperthyroidism patients plus 17 patients who later progressed from hyperthyroidism to ophthalmopathy. The study used TCR beta repertoire signatures to distinguish Graves' ophthalmopathy from Graves' hyperthyroidism and to predict progression to ophthalmopathy. Following sample collection, hyperthyroidism patients were given methimazole at a starting dose of 30 mg daily, and ophthalmopathy patients were given high-dose intravenous methylprednisolone. In total, approximately 130 blood samples were TCR-sequenced: approximately 40 ophthalmopathy, roughly 80 hyperthyroidism and around 17 hyperthyroidism-to-ophthalmopathy patients. In more than five hyperthyroidism patients, T-cell repertoires of thyroid tissue and blood were compared. General study outcomes and caveats: No statistical method was used to set the sample size in advance, and the investigators knew which group each participant was assigned to. In cross-validation, the 13-signature model distinguished ophthalmopathy from stable hyperthyroidism with about 88% sensitivity and nearly 82% specificity, and in the test set the corresponding values were roughly 80% and 76%. In validation, the model predicted ophthalmopathy progression with about 70% sensitivity and 72% to 80% specificity; some 13 predicted patients were CT-confirmed with GO in a median of approximately six months. Most of the expanded thyroid clonotypes with a frequency above 0.001 were also detected in blood, and it was suggested that the thyroid immune response may be reflected by blood repertoires.

Ophthalmopathy patients had moderately to severely active disease, Clinical Activity Score of at least 3, NOSPECS grade of at least 4, and disease duration under 3 months. Patients were excluded if they had other autoimmune diseases, uncontrolled infections, pregnancy or lactation. Clinical symptoms, serum thyroxine, TRAb, thyroid ultrasound and orbital computed tomography were used for diagnosis. PBMCs were isolated from more than 9 ml of fresh peripheral blood by Ficoll-Paque density gradient centrifugation. Trizol reagent was used to extract the total RNA, and its quality was then checked on an Agilent 2100 Bioanalyzer. For repertoire sequencing, TCR beta CDR3 regions were amplified from RNA transcripts. The first round was an RT-PCR using HTBI primers with the Qiagen OneStep RT-PCR kit, and this first round was followed by a second-round multiplex PCR, then size selection and purification. Sequencing of the libraries was carried out on an Illumina HiSeq2000 in paired-end mode with 100 bp reads. The original methods were these. SOAPnuke was used to process the reads, throwing out any read that had adapters, had uncalled bases, had a mean Phred below 15, or lacked an exact constant-primer or identifier match. COPE v1.2.5 was used to merge the high-quality paired reads. Each unique nucleotide sequence was treated as a clonotype, and MiTCR v1.1 was used to align the clonotypes to the IMGT TRB V, D and J references. The analysis was limited to V-J combinations with a frequency above 0.0001, which together covered 99.2% of repertoires. A TCR clonal expansion and chaos score per V-J combination was defined as the ratio of F50 clonal expansion to chaos observed in the TCRdist matrix. Welch's t-statistics and random forest were used to narrow the features down to 10 to 15 V-J combinations, which were then fed into a naive Bayes classifier. The Morisita-Horn index was used to measure how similar the thyroid and blood repertoires were. TCRdb passed the public sequencing reads through fastp at Q25 and MiXCR, retaining productive beta sequences. Each CDR3 protein gets just one entry, which takes the most common genes and DNA from the rows behind it. None of the V and J calls come from the authors' own analysis; TCRdb made them. Across this sample there are around 600,000 distinct CDR3 sequences, with about 40% seen only once. Together, the top ten hold roughly 3.5% of the sample.

From the cysteine through the phenylalanine, the CDR3 covers 11 amino acids. The entry retains the CDR3 DNA only, 33 bases that are in frame from base 1. CDR1 and CDR2 (SEHNR, FQNEAQ) derive from the germline V gene (reference sequence). Notes on this clonotype: It has no known antigen specificity. The input lacks base qualities; no much larger clone sits a single base away.

The sequenced material came from peripheral blood. The receptor was derived from an adult man with Graves' ophthalmopathy. The rearrangement combines TRBV7-9 with TRBJ2-1; the D gene lacks a confident call. The J call is in doubt because the DNA end fits TRBJ2-7 better. The CDR3 here reads CASGKYNEQYF. The DNA is as follows: TGTGCCAGCGGCAAGTACAATGAGCAGTACTTC.